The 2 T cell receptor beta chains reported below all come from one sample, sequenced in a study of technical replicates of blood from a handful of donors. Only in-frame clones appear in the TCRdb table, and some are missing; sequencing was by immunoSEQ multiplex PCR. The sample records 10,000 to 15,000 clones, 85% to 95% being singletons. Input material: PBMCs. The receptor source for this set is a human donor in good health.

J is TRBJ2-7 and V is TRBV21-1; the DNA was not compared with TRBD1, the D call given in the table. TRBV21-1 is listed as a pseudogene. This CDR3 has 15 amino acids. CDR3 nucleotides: TGTGCCAGCAGCCCACCCGGGGAGACAGGGGGCGAGCAGTACTTC. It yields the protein CASSPPGETGGEQYF.

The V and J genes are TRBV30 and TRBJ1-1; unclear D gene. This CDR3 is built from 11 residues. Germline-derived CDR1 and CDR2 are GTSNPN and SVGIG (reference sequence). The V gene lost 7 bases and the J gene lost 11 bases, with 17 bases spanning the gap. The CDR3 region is CAFGTSWRAFF. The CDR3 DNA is TGTGCCTTCGGAACCTCCTGGCGGGCTTTCTTT. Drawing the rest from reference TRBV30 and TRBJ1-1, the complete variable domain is SQTIHQWPATLVQPVGSPLSLECTVEGTSNPNLYWYRQAAGRGLQLLFYSVGIGQISSEVPQNLSASRPQDRQFILSSKKLLLSDSGFYLCAFGTSWRAFFGQGTRLTVV.